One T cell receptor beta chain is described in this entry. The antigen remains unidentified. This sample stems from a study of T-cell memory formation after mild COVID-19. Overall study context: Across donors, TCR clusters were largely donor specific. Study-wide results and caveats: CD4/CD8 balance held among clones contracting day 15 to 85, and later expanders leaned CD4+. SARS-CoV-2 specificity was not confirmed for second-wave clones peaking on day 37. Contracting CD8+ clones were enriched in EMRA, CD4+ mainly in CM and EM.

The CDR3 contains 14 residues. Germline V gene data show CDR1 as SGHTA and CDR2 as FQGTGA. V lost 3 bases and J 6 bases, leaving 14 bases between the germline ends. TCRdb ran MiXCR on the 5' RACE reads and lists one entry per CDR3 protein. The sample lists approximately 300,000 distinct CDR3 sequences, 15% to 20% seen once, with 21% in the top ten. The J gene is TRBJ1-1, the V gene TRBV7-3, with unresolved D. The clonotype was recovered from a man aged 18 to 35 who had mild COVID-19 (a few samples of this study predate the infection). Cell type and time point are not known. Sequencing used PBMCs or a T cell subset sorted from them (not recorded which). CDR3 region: CASSLEGAQAEAFF. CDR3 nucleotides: TGTGCCAGCAGCTTGGAGGGTGCCCAGGCTGAAGCTTTCTTT.